The 21 T cell receptor beta chains listed next were all sequenced from one sample in a study of somatic mutations in cytotoxic T cells in rheumatoid arthritis. TCRdb's table, derived via immunoSEQ multiplex PCR, lists solely in-frame clones and lacks some. The sample lists about 15,000 clones, roughly 80% seen once, with about 22% in the top ten. The sample consisted of CD8+ T cells sorted from blood. The receptor source for this set is an adult with rheumatoid arthritis.

The J gene is TRBJ2-7, the V gene TRBV14; D is undetermined. This CDR3 has 13 residues. The V end was cut by 0 bases, the J end by 2 bases, with 5 bases between. The V gene's germline CDR1 is SGHDN and CDR2 FVKESK. CDR3: CASSQEVAYEQYF. CDR3 nucleotides: TGTGCCAGCAGCCAAGAGGTAGCCTACGAGCAGTACTTC. The complete variable domain, with remaining parts taken from reference TRBV14 and TRBJ2-7, reads EAGVTQFPSHSVIEKGQTVTLRCDPISGHDNLYWYRRVMGKEIKFLLHFVKESKQDESGMPNNRFLAERTGGTYSTLKVQPAELEDSGVYFCASSQEVAYEQYFGPGTRLTVT.

V gene TRBV7-3 combines with J gene TRBJ2-2; 8 bases are a match to TRBD2. V lost 1 base and J lost 3; bases outside the gene matches: 10. CDR1 is SGHTA and CDR2 is FQGTGA in the germline V gene. The CDR3 spans 18 residues. The CDR3 reads CASSLSPWLAGDTGELFF. The CDR3 nucleotides read TGTGCCAGCAGCTTAAGCCCATGGCTAGCGGGCGACACCGGGGAGCTGTTTTTT.

The chain combines TRBV6-6 with TRBJ2-1; TRBD2 aligns across 8 bases. Trimming took 0 bases from V and 4 from J; bases not matched to a gene: 5. The germline V gene has CDR1 MNHNY and CDR2 SVGAGI (reference sequence). CDR3 length: 16 amino acids. The CDR3 coding sequence is TGTGCCAGCAGTTACTCGAAATTAGCGGGGTACAATGAGCAGTTCTTC. Translating it yields CASSYSKLAGYNEQFF.

This clone occurred once. The V call is TRBV9, the J call TRBJ2-1, with 10 bases lining up with TRBD1. The CDR3 loop spans 13 amino acids. Germline V CDR1 and CDR2: SGDLS, YYNGEE. Trimming at V came to 6 bases and at J to 8 bases, leaving 5 bases not matched to a gene. CDR3 sequence reads: CASKRQGADEQFF. CDR3 nucleotides: TGTGCCAGCAAGAGACAGGGGGCCGATGAGCAGTTCTTC.

The chain employs TRBV4-1 and TRBJ1-4; the match to TRBD1 covers 9 bases. The CDR3 runs to 14 residues. CDR1 is MGHRA and CDR2 is YSYEKL in the germline V gene. With V trimmed by 2 bases and J by 8 bases, 3 bases remained unmatched. CDR3 nucleotides: TGCGCCAGCAGCCAAAGGGACAGGGCCGAAAAACTGTTTTTT. Translation gives CASSQRDRAEKLFF.

This chain uses TRBV18 with TRBJ1-2; D ambiguous. The CDR3 has 14 amino acids. CDR1 and CDR2 (germline): KGHSH, LQKENI. V was shortened by 1 base and J by 2 bases, with 8 bases between the two germline ends. This chain's CDR3 is CASSPQSLNYGYTF. DNA for the CDR3: TGTGCCAGCTCACCACAGAGTTTAAACTATGGCTACACCTTC.

The V gene is TRBV11-2, the J gene TRBJ2-3; 7 positions agree with TRBD2. After removal of 5 bases from V and 2 bases from J, the junction contained 10 bases not matched to a gene. The CDR3 length is 16 residues. Germline V lookup: CDR1 SGHAT, CDR2 FQNNGV. The CDR3 DNA reads as TGTGCCAGCAGCGCGCCACCAGAGCGGGACACAGATACGCAGTATTTT. It translates to CASSAPPERDTDTQYF.

This sequence joins TRBV29-1 and TRBJ2-5; 12 nucleotides line up with TRBD2. The V segment lost 3 bases and the J segment 5 bases; nucleotides outside the gene matches: 4. The CDR3 is 14 amino acids. Germline V gives CDR1 SQVTM, CDR2 ANQGSEA. The CDR3, as DNA: TGCAGCGTTGATGGGCTAGCGGGAGGGGAGACCCAGTACTTC. Protein sequence: CSVDGLAGGETQYF. The full variable domain, rest sourced from reference TRBV29-1 and TRBJ2-5, is SAVISQKPSRDICQRGTSLTIQCQVDSQVTMMFWYRQQPGQSLTLIATANQGSEATYESGFVIDKFPISRPNLTFSTLTVSNMSPEDSSIYLCSVDGLAGGETQYFGPGTRLLVL.

This chain connects TRBV27 to TRBJ2-7, with D uncertain. The CDR3 has 15 amino acids. Germline V CDR1 and CDR2: MNHEY, SMNVEV (reference sequence). Between the trimmed V and J ends, which lost 6 bases and 4 bases, there was a span of 19 bases. The CDR3 loop reads CASSSFGDNFYEQYF. CDR3 bases: TGTGCCAGCAGCAGTTTTGGGGATAATTTTTACGAGCAGTACTTC.

The CDR3 protein is CSVEDWENTEAFF. CDR3 DNA sequence: TGCAGCGTTGAAGATTGGGAGAACACTGAAGCTTTCTTT. The J gene is TRBJ1-1, the V gene TRBV29-1; D gene ambiguous. This CDR3 region has 13 residues. Germline loops: CDR1 SQVTM, CDR2 ANQGSEA. V was pared by 0 bases and J by 1 base, with 6 bases between.

The rearrangement links TRBV5-1 to TRBJ2-5, with 7 positions matching TRBD1. Germline V gene data show CDR1 as SGHRS and CDR2 as YFSETQ. The CDR3 length is 15 residues. V shed 4 bases and J 1 base; nucleotides not matched to a gene: 7. CDR3 amino acids: CASSPRTGPQETQYF. Here the CDR3 DNA reads TGCGCCAGCAGCCCCAGGACAGGTCCCCAAGAGACCCAGTACTTC.

V usage is TRBV27 and J usage is TRBJ2-1; D uncertain. The V and J ends lost 6 bases and 4 bases respectively, with 10 bases between them. The germline CDR1 and CDR2 sequences are MNHEY and SMNVEV (reference sequence). This CDR3 has 13 amino acids. CDR3 in DNA: TGTGCCAGCAGGCATCCAGGATACAATGAGCAGTTCTTC. This codes for CASRHPGYNEQFF.

V usage is TRBV4-1 and J usage is TRBJ2-7; 10 nucleotides agree with TRBD2. Germline trimming cut 0 bases from V and 2 bases from J; bases unmatched to any gene: 4. This CDR3 is built from 16 residues. Looked up from germline, CDR1 is MGHRA and CDR2 is YSYEKL. The CDR3 DNA sequence: TGCGCCAGCAGCCAAGATCTAGCGGGAGAAGCCTACGAGCAGTACTTC. Protein product: CASSQDLAGEAYEQYF.

CDR3 protein: CASSPLPYEQYF. The CDR3 region has the DNA TGTGCCAGCAGCCCCTTACCCTACGAGCAGTACTTC. The chain carries TRBV7-9 and TRBJ2-7; D unclear. This CDR3 comprises 12 residues. Per the germline V gene, CDR1 is SEHNR and CDR2 is FQNEAQ (reference sequence). V was trimmed by 5 bases and J by 2 bases, leaving 7 bases between them.

The chain recombines TRBV19 with TRBJ1-5, with a possible D match to TRBD1 (5 bases). Trimming removed 0 bases from V and 7 bases from J, with 13 bases in between. This CDR3 is 15 amino acids long. Germline V CDR1 and CDR2: LNHDA, SQIVND (reference sequence). The CDR3 here is CASSIDAGEWQPQHF. The CDR3 DNA follows: TGTGCCAGTAGTATAGATGCGGGGGAATGGCAGCCCCAGCATTTT. The variable domain in full, with the rest retrieved from reference TRBV19 and TRBJ1-5, is DGGITQSPKYLFRKEGQNVTLSCEQNLNHDAMYWYRQDPGQGLRLIYYSQIVNDFQKGDIAEGYSVSREKKESFPLTVTSAQKNPTAFYLCASSIDAGEWQPQHFGDGTRLSIL.

The rearrangement links TRBV5-6 to TRBJ1-2; weak D call: TRBD1 (6 bases). This CDR3 has 14 residues. Trimming pared 3 bases from V and 5 bases from J, leaving 14 bases between. Germline V gene sequence: CDR1 SGHDT, CDR2 YYEEEE. The CDR3 loop reads CASSSGALGYGYTF. CDR3 DNA: TGTGCCAGCAGCTCGGGGGCCCTAGGTTATGGCTACACCTTC.

V gene TRBV25-1 combines with J gene TRBJ1-1; 8 positions agree with TRBD1. The germline V gene has CDR1 MGHDK and CDR2 SYGVNS. This CDR3 has 13 amino acids. Trimming took 2 bases from V and 5 from J; bases not matched to a gene: 1. CDR3 in DNA: TGTGCCAGCAGTGAAACAGGGGGGACTGAAGCTTTCTTT. It specifies CASSETGGTEAFF.

The V and J genes are TRBV5-4 and TRBJ2-3, with 8 bases aligning to TRBD2. Germline values: CDR1 SGHNT, CDR2 YYREEE (reference sequence). The CDR3 consists of 14 residues. V trimming: 0 bases; J trimming: 6 bases; junction bases outside the gene matches: 3. CDR3 region: CASSLGAGADTQYF. DNA for the CDR3: TGTGCCAGCAGCTTGGGAGCGGGAGCCGATACGCAGTATTTT. The complete variable domain, with remaining parts taken from reference TRBV5-4 and TRBJ2-3, reads ETGVTQSPTHLIKTRGQQVTLRCSSQSGHNTVSWYQQALGQGPQFIFQYYREEENGRGNFPPRFSGLQFPNYSSELNVNALELDDSALYLCASSLGAGADTQYFGPGTRLTVL.

CDR3 nucleotides: TGTGCCAGCAGTGAAGAGGAACTAGCGGGGGTGAACATTCAGTACTTC. Translated: CASSEEELAGVNIQYF. The chain combines TRBV25-1 with TRBJ2-4, with TRBD2 identical over 11 bases. V shed 2 bases, J shed 7 bases, and the junction held 7 bases outside the gene matches. Germline CDR1 is MGHDK and CDR2 is SYGVNS. The CDR3 covers 16 residues.

The chain uses TRBV11-1 and TRBJ1-2, with 7 bases aligning to TRBD1. The CDR3 runs 13 residues. J was trimmed by 3 bases and V by 5 bases; bases with no gene match: 3. CDR1 is SGHAT and CDR2 is FQDESV in the germline V gene (reference sequence). The CDR3 protein is CASSPTGDYGYTF. The DNA for the CDR3 is TGTGCCAGCAGCCCCACAGGGGACTATGGCTACACCTTC.

There are a few counts of this clone. The chain carries TRBV27 and TRBJ2-7; no reliable D call. Germline lookup yields CDR1 MNHEY and CDR2 SMNVEV (reference sequence). V dropped 5 bases and J dropped 6 bases, with 14 bases sitting between them. The CDR3 runs to 13 residues. CDR3 sequence (DNA): TGTGCCAGCAGTACTCTGGGTGCCGGCGAGCAGTACTTC. Translation gives CASSTLGAGEQYF.